The T cell receptor beta chain described here comes from a study of shared clonotypes between healthy human individuals. Study as a whole: The composition of the donors was a couple of women and a few men aged 18 to 49.

Whole-study results and caveats: The study drew on few donors, limiting represented genetic and exposure-history diversity.

With respect to this clone: Its antigen is undetermined.

Sequencing of unsorted PBMC DNA was carried out using ten immunoSEQ deep assay plates. TCRdb's table, derived via immunoSEQ multiplex PCR, lists solely in-frame clones and lacks some. This table has over 400,000 clones, roughly 80% appearing once. The sample taken for sequencing was PBMCs. The sequence was obtained from a woman aged 40-49 years in good health. Some clones in this sample may be carry-over from other donors' samples.

The CDR3, as DNA: TGTGCCAGCAGCCCAGGGGTCGGAGCGAATTCACCCCTCCACTTT. Translation: CASSPGVGANSPLHF. The V gene is TRBV5-4, the J gene TRBJ1-6; perhaps TRBD1 as D (6 bases). This CDR3 contains 15 residues. V was clipped by 4 bases and J by 7 bases, with 15 bases between them. The germline V gene has CDR1 SGHNT and CDR2 YYREEE (reference sequence). Full variable domain (rest looked up from reference TRBV5-4 and TRBJ1-6): ETGVTQSPTHLIKTRGQQVTLRCSSQSGHNTVSWYQQALGQGPQFIFQYYREEENGRGNFPPRFSGLQFPNYSSELNVNALELDDSALYLCASSPGVGANSPLHFGNGTRLTVT.